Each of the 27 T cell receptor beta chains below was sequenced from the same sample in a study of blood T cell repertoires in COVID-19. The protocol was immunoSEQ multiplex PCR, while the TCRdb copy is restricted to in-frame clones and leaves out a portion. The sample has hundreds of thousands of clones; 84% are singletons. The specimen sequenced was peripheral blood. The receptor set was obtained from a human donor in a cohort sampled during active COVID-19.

CDR3 in DNA: TGTGCCAGCTCACCATCGGTAGACTATGGCTACACCTTC. Its protein is CASSPSVDYGYTF. The chain is built from TRBV18 and TRBJ1-2, with unresolved D. This CDR3 has 13 residues. The V gene lost 2 bases and the J gene lost 3 bases, with 7 bases spanning the gap. Germline CDR1 and CDR2: KGHSH and LQKENI.

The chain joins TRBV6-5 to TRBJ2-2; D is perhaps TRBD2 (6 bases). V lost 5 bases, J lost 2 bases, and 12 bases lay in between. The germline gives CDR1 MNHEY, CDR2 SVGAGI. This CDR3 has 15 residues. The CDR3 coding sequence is TGTGCCAGCAGTCGCGGGACTTTCAACACCGGGGAGCTGTTTTTT. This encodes CASSRGTFNTGELFF.

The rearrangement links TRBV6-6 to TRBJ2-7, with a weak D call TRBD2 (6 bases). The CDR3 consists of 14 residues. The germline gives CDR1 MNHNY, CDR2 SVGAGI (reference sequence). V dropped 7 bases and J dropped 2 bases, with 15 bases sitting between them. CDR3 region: CASIHGGKPYEQYF. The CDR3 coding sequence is TGTGCCAGCATCCATGGGGGGAAACCCTACGAGCAGTACTTC.

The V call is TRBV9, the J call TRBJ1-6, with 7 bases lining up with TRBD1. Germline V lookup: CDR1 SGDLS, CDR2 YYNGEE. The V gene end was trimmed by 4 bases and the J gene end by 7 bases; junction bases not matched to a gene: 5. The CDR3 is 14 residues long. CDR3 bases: TGTGCCAGCAGCCCACAGACAGGGAATTCACCCCTCCACTTT. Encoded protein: CASSPQTGNSPLHF.

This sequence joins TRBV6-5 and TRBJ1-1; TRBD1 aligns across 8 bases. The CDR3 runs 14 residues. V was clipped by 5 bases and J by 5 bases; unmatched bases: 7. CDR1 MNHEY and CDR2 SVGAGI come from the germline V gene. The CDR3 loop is CASSQGQARTEAFF. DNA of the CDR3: TGTGCCAGCAGTCAGGGACAGGCGAGGACTGAAGCTTTCTTT.

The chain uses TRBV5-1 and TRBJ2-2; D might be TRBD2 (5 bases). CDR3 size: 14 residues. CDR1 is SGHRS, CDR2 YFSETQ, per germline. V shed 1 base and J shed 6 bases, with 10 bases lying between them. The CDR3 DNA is TGCGCCAGCAGCTTGCCTAGCTCCGCCGGGGAGCTGTTTTTT. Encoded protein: CASSLPSSAGELFF.

The CDR3 DNA follows: TGCGCCACCGACAAACAGGGGGCCAGGGAGACCCAGTACTTC. Its translation is CATDKQGARETQYF. The V gene is TRBV10-2, the J gene TRBJ2-5; TRBD1 aligns across 9 bases. V was clipped by 10 bases and J by 5 bases; unmatched bases: 11. Germline V lookup: CDR1 WSHSY, CDR2 SAAADI. The CDR3 extends over 14 amino acids.

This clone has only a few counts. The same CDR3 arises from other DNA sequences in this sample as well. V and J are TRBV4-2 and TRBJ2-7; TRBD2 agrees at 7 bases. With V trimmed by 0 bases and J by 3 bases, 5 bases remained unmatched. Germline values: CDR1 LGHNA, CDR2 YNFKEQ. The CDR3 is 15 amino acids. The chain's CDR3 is CASSQDLAGVYEQYF. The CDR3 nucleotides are TGTGCCAGCAGCCAAGATCTCGCGGGGGTCTACGAGCAGTACTTC.

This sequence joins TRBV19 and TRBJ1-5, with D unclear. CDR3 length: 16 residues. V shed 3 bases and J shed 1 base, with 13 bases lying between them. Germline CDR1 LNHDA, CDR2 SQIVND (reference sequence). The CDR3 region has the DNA TGTGCCAGTAGTATTTATGCCGCTAAAAGCAATCAGCCCCAGCATTTT. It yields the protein CASSIYAAKSNQPQHF.

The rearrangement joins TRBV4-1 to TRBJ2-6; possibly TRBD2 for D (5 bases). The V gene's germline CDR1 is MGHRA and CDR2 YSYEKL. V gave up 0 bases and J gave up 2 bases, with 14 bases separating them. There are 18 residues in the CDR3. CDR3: CASSQESPPGTGANVLTF. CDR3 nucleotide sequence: TGCGCCAGCAGCCAAGAAAGCCCCCCGGGGACTGGGGCCAACGTCCTGACTTTC.

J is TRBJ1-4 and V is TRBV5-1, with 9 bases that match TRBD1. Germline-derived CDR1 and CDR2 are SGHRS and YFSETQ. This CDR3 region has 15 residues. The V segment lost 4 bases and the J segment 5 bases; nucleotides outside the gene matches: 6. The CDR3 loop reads CASSPRQGENEKLFF. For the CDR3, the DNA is TGCGCCAGCAGCCCGCGACAGGGGGAGAATGAAAAACTGTTTTTT.

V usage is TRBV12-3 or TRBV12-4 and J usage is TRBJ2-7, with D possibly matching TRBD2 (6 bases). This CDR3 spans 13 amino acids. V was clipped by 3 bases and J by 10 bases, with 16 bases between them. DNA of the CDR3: TGTGCCAGCAGTTTTAGCGGCCAAAATGTCCAGTACTTC. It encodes CASSFSGQNVQYF.

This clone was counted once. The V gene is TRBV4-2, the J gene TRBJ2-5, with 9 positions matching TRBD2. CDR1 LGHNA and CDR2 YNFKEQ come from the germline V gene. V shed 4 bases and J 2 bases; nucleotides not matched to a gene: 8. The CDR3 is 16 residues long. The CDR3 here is CASSPRPSGAQETQYF. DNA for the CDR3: TGTGCCAGCAGCCCCCGGCCTAGCGGGGCTCAAGAGACCCAGTACTTC.

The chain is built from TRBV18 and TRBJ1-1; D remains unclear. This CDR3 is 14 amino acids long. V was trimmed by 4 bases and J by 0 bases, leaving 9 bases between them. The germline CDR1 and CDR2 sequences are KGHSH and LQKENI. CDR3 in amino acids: CASSLPKMNTEAFF. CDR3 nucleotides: TGTGCCAGCTCACTCCCTAAAATGAACACTGAAGCTTTCTTT.

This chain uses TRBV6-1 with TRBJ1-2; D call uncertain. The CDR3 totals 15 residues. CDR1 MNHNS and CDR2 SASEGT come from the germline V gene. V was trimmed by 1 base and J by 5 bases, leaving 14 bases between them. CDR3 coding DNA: TGTGCCAGCAGTGAAGGGGTCGGGTTTCAGTATGGCTACACCTTC. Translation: CASSEGVGFQYGYTF.

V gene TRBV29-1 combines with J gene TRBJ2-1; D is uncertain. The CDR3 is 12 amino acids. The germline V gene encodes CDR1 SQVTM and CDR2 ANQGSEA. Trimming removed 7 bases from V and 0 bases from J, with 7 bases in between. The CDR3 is CSGRSSYNEQFF. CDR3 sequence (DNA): TGCAGCGGAAGGAGCTCCTACAATGAGCAGTTCTTC.

The CDR3 here is CASSTDRASYGYTF. The CDR3 region has the DNA TGTGCCAGCAGTACCGACAGGGCCTCCTATGGCTACACCTTC. The V call is TRBV6-5, the J call TRBJ1-2, with 7 bases identical to TRBD1. CDR1 is MNHEY and CDR2 is SVGAGI in the germline V gene. The trim removed 5 bases at V and 4 bases at J, leaving 7 bases unmatched. This CDR3 has 14 residues.

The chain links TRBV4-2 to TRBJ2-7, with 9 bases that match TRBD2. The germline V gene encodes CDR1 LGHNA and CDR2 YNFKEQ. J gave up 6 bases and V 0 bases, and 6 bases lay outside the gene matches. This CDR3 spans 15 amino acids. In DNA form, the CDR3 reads TGTGCCAGCAGCCAAGATATAGCGGGAGTCAGCGAGCAGTACTTC. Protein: CASSQDIAGVSEQYF.

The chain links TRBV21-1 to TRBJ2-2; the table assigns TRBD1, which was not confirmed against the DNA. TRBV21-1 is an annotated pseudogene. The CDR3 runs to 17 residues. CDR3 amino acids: CASSKEGPTGRTGELFF. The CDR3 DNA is TGTGCCAGCAGCAAAGAGGGCCCGACAGGGCGGACCGGGGAGCTGTTTTTT.

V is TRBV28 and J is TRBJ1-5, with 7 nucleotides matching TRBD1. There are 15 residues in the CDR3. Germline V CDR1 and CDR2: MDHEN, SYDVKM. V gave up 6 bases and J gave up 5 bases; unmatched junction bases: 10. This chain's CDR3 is CASRPIQGIDQPQHF. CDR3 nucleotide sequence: TGTGCCAGCAGACCCATACAGGGGATAGATCAGCCCCAGCATTTT. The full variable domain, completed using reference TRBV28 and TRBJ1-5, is DVKVTQSSRYLVKRTGEKVFLECVQDMDHENMFWYRQDPGLGLRLIYFSYDVKMKEKGDIPEGYSVSREKKERFSLILESASTNQTSMYLCASRPIQGIDQPQHFGDGTRLSIL.

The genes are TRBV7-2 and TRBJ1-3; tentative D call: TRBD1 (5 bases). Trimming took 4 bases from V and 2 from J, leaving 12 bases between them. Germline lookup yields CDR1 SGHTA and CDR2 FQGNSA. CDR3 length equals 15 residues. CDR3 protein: CASSSGGGAGNTIYF. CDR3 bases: TGTGCCAGCAGCTCGGGTGGGGGGGCTGGAAACACCATATATTTT.

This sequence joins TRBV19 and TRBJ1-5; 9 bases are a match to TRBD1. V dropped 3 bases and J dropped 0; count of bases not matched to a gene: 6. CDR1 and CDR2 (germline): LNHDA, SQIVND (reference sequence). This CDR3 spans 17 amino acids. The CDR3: CASSMDRGAYSNQPQHF. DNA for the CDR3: TGTGCCAGTAGTATGGACAGGGGCGCATATAGCAATCAGCCCCAGCATTTT.

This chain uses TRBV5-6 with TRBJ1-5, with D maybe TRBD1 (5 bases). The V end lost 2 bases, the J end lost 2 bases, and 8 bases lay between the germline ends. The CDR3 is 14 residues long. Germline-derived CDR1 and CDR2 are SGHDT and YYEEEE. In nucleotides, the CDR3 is TGTGCCAGCAGCTTTCAGGGTCGCAATCAGCCCCAGCATTTT. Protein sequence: CASSFQGRNQPQHF.

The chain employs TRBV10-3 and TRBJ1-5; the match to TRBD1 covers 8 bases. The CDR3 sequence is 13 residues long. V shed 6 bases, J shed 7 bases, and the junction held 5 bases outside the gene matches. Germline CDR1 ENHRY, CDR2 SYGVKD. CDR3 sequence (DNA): TGTGCCATCAGGGACAGGGCCGGGCAGCCCCAGCATTTT. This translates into CAIRDRAGQPQHF.

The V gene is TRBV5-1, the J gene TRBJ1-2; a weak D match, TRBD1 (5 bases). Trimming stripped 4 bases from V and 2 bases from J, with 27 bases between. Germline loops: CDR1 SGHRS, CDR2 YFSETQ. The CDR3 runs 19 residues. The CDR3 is CASSLGREGSIVQNYGYTF. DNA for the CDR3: TGCGCCAGCAGCCTGGGGCGAGAGGGCAGCATAGTCCAAAACTATGGCTACACCTTC.

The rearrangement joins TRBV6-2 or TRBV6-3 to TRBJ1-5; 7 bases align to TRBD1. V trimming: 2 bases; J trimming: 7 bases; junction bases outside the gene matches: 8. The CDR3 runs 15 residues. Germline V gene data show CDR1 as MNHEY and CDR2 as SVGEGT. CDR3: CASSYEGRGTQPQHF. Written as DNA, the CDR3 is TGTGCCAGCAGTTACGAGGGCAGGGGGACACAGCCCCAGCATTTT.

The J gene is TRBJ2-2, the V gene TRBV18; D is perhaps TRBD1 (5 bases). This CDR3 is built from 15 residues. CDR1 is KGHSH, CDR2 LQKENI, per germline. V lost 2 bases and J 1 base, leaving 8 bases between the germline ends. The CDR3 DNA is TGTGCCAGCTCACCAGACAGAATGAACACCGGGGAGCTGTTTTTT. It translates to CASSPDRMNTGELFF.